This TCR beta chain is from a study of T cells in localized non-small cell lung cancer. Germline V gives CDR1 SGDLS, CDR2 YYNGEE. V was clipped by 4 bases and J by 2 bases, with 11 bases between them. The CDR3 is 14 residues long. Only in-frame clones appear in the TCRdb table, and some are missing; sequencing was by immunoSEQ multiplex PCR. The sample includes approximately 70,000 clones, roughly 79% of them seen just once. This clone was found once. This clonotype was sampled from a man aged 40 to 70 with stage II lung adenocarcinoma. J is TRBJ2-3 and V is TRBV9, with D uncertain. This material consisted of PBMCs, taken before any cancer treatment. The CDR3 spells CASSPRIATDTQYF. The DNA for the CDR3 is TGTGCCAGCAGCCCACGGATAGCCACAGATACGCAGTATTTT.